Listed here is a single T cell receptor beta chain. Its antigen remains unidentified. The sample originates from a study of cytomegalovirus exposure and HLA in healthy donors. Study-wide results and caveats: Indistinguishable V segments, including TRBV6-2 and TRBV6-3, were excluded. Researchers counted roughly 150 TCR beta chains as cytomegalovirus-associated.

The PCR contained 60 Vbeta and 13 Jbeta primers. Profiling relied on immunoSEQ multiplex PCR, and the TCRdb table lists in-frame clones only, not all of them. Reported are approximately 130,000 clones; the ten largest clones contain roughly 2%. CDR1 and CDR2 (germline): ENHRY, SYGVKD. The CDR3 is 18 residues long. Germline trimming cut 0 bases from V and 2 bases from J; bases unmatched to any gene: 8. Sequencing was performed on PBMCs. The rearrangement uses TRBV10-3 and TRBJ2-7; 12 nucleotides align to TRBD1. This sequence originates from a woman in her sixties or seventies in good health and CMV-seronegative. Here the CDR3 reads CAISESSGTGGFAYEQYF. For the CDR3, the DNA is TGTGCCATCAGTGAGTCATCCGGGACAGGGGGCTTCGCCTACGAGCAGTACTTC.